The rows below give T cell receptor beta chains drawn from one sample of a study of cytomegalovirus exposure and HLA in healthy donors. Sequencing used immunoSEQ multiplex PCR; TCRdb keeps in-frame clones, though not all of them. The sample consists of 100,000 to 120,000 clones, roughly 80% of them appearing once. Source material: PBMCs. The receptor source for this set is a woman in her thirties or forties in good health and CMV-seropositive. Each CDR3 is given with its conserved first and last residue.

cdr3_aa	v_call	j_call
CASSSGDSYEQYF	TRBV5-4	.
CASSSIHRGASNQPQHF	TRBV5-5	TRBJ1-5
CASSQDWATDTQYF	TRBV4-3	TRBJ2-3
CASSEILSAGRYGYTF	TRBV10-1	TRBJ1-2
CASSLQIQLNNEQFF	TRBV5-1	TRBJ2-1
CASSLASGRSYEQYF	TRBV7-9	TRBJ2-7
CASRPRLAGTDTQYF	TRBV6-6	TRBJ2-3
CASSFMVCPFCLSTEAFF	TRBV28	TRBJ1-1
CASSPQRTGGTETQYF	TRBV4-3	TRBJ2-5
CASSLTLSETQYF	TRBV5-6	TRBJ2-5
CASSKENKDRLDGYTF	TRBV21-1	TRBJ1-2
CASSLQAGGPGEQYF	TRBV5-1	TRBJ2-7
CASSLRDSSYEQYF	TRBV4-2	TRBJ2-7
CASSQASGGADGYTF	TRBV6-6	TRBJ1-2
CASSLAGDTQYF	TRBV5-4	TRBJ2-3
CASSHNQGLESPLHF	TRBV6-1	TRBJ1-6
CASSPGLAFEQYF	TRBV7-3	TRBJ2-7
CASSIFGGTGANVLTF	TRBV19	TRBJ2-6
CASSIYGGRDTGELFF	TRBV19	TRBJ2-2
CASALRAEAFF	TRBV2	TRBJ1-1
CASSLGLAYQETQYF	TRBV11-3	TRBJ2-5
CASSAPGQGAEKLFF	TRBV28	TRBJ1-4
CASSDSGRYQETQYF	TRBV10-1	TRBJ2-5
CATKRDRSYEQYF	TRBV27	TRBJ2-7
CASSPREFSGNTIYF	TRBV18	TRBJ1-3
CASRTTGNYGYTF	TRBV6-1	TRBJ1-2
CASSQVDRRDTEAFF	TRBV4-1	TRBJ1-1
CASRRESYEQYF	TRBV10-2	TRBJ2-7
CSSSDQRLASSSDTQYF	TRBV7-9	TRBJ2-3
CASLRGAFSGANVLTF	TRBV2	TRBJ2-6
CASSLSRFQVVNEYF	TRBV27	TRBJ2-7
CASSQGAGNQPQHF	TRBV4-1	TRBJ1-5
CASSELRTGVYGYTF	TRBV2	TRBJ1-2